The rows below give T cell receptor beta chains drawn from one sample of a study of CD8 T cells in ankylosing spondylitis. One entry per CDR3 protein, called by TCRdb with MiXCR from the 5' RACE reads. There are 150,000 to 200,000 distinct CDR3 sequences in the sample; approximately 13% occur only once, and roughly 11% lies in the top ten. Sequences were obtained from blood, either unsorted or a sorted T cell fraction (not recorded which). These receptors came from a female donor with ankylosing spondylitis or in good health (not recorded which). The CDR3 runs from the conserved cysteine through the conserved F or W. Fields, in order: CDR3 length, V gene, J gene, CDR3 protein.

>14|TRBV20-1|TRBJ1-1
CSARVPGARTEAFF
>16|TRBV7-8|TRBJ1-1
CASSLALGSMNTEAFF
>13|TRBV5-7|TRBJ2-1
CASSLRRNNEQFF
>15|TRBV7-3|TRBJ1-1
CASSSGTGGNTEAFF
>14|TRBV7-9|TRBJ1-6
CASSREEQNSPLHF
>16|TRBV11-3|TRBJ2-1
CASSLEKRAAYNEQFF
>14|TRBV20-1|TRBJ1-4
CSVPKGGAAEKLFF
>15|TRBV7-2|TRBJ1-5
CASSLEGTGNQPQHF
>14|TRBV29-1|TRBJ2-7
CSTSTGGTTYEQYF
>15|TRBV5-6|TRBJ1-5
CASSLEAGPNQPQHF
>17|TRBV3-1|TRBJ1-6
CASSQTPSDSFNSPLHF
>17|TRBV28|TRBJ2-2
CASSLSLMGGVTGELFF
>15|TRBV6-1|TRBJ1-5
CASRGGTGYDQPQHF
>12|TRBV27|TRBJ1-1
CASGTGRPEAFF
>13|TRBV27|TRBJ2-5
CASADSLLETQYF
>20|TRBV10-3|TRBJ2-3
CAISEEGLAGGPTPADTQYF
>13|TRBV20-1|TRBJ2-1
CSASPASYNEQFF
>13|TRBV12-3/TRBV12-4|TRBJ1-3
CASSPILGNTIYF
>15|TRBV4-3|TRBJ2-1
CASSVIAGTYNEQFF
>14|TRBV20-1|TRBJ1-2
CSIPHTGTNYGYTF
>15|TRBV12-3/TRBV12-4|TRBJ2-3
CASSLLGTVTDTQYF
>13|TRBV19|TRBJ1-2
CASSTQSLGGYTF
>16|TRBV27|TRBJ1-2
CASSLISTGVTYGYTF
>15|TRBV27|TRBJ2-7
CASSLIPPGSYEQYF
>17|TRBV11-1|TRBJ1-6
CASSAALTGLGNSPLHF
>16|TRBV5-1|TRBJ1-5
CASSPTGTGGNQPQHF
>14|TRBV20-1|TRBJ2-1
CSVRESLANNEQFF
>14|TRBV20-1|TRBJ2-2
CSARVRGSTGELFF
>15|TRBV12-3/TRBV12-4|TRBJ2-1
CASSSWETTYNEQFF
>14|TRBV20-1|TRBJ2-1
CSAPGTSGGVEQFF
>15|TRBV7-9|TRBJ2-1
CASSPGPGRANEQFF
>13|TRBV11-2|TRBJ1-4
CASSFLPNEKLFF
>15|TRBV12-3/TRBV12-4|TRBJ1-2
CASSLEQGDDSGYTF
>14|TRBV12-3/TRBV12-4|TRBJ2-7
CASSRGQSAYEQYF
>14|TRBV28|TRBJ1-5
CASSIPDGNQPQHF
>11|TRBV11-2|TRBJ2-3
CASSPANTQYF
>11|TRBV7-2|TRBJ2-3
CASGRTDTQYF
>13|TRBV12-3/TRBV12-4|TRBJ1-2
CASSFPNNYGYTF
>14|TRBV24-1|TRBJ2-1
CATRDWTGENEQFF
>14|TRBV20-1|TRBJ2-7
CSAIRTGTNYEQYF
>12|TRBV7-9|TRBJ1-1
CASSGGGAEAFF
>14|TRBV7-2|TRBJ2-1
CASSPTQAHNEQFF
>17|TRBV4-3|TRBJ1-5
CASSQDRGPKPNQPQHF
>16|TRBV27|TRBJ2-3
CASSLLGSGGTDTQYF
>12|TRBV29-1|TRBJ1-1
CSVWGDGTEAFF
>14|TRBV20-1|TRBJ2-1
CSASAPGPRNEQFF
>15|TRBV7-2|TRBJ2-2
CASSLGTSGTGELFF
>15|TRBV24-1|TRBJ1-1
CATSDPSGGATEAFF
>17|TRBV28|TRBJ2-2
CASSLAGPTSRSGELFF
>16|TRBV27|TRBJ2-1
CASSSYIAGSNNEQFF
>14|TRBV7-3|TRBJ2-1
CASSYGQNLNEQFF
>12|TRBV29-1|TRBJ1-1
CSVAHIGTEAFF
>17|TRBV9|TRBJ2-1
CASSVKSGLDPYNEQFF